This TCR beta chain was sequenced for a study of blood T cell repertoires in COVID-19. About the research overall: The United States, Italy and Spain supplied acute and convalescent COVID-19 samples. The cDNA or gDNA used as material had been derived from T cells, B-cell-depleted T cells, or PBMCs.

Original methodology: Estimated nucleated cell counts came from reference gene primer amplification. Produced via immunoSEQ multiplex PCR; TCRdb's table is partial and in-frame only. V, J and clone size were drawn from that table, and D and trimming were deduced from the DNA. The sample yields tens of thousands of clones, over 90% seen once. The CDR3 extends over 11 amino acids. Germline CDR1 and CDR2: DFQATT and SNEGSKA (reference sequence). V lost 5 bases and J lost 9, with 11 bases in between. The specimen sequenced was peripheral blood. This receptor was taken from a man aged 60-69 years with active or convalescent COVID-19. The chain links TRBV20-1 to TRBJ2-1, with a weak D call TRBD2 (6 bases). The DNA for the CDR3 is TGCAGTGCTCGTTGGGAGGTTGAGCAGTTCTTC. Translation gives CSARWEVEQFF.